The next 25 T cell receptor beta chains were all read from a single sample in a study of blood T cell repertoires in COVID-19. Data came from immunoSEQ multiplex PCR; TCRdb stores just in-frame clones and leaves some out. Here the sample spans 150,000 to 200,000 clones, roughly 86% being singletons. The sequenced sample consisted of peripheral blood. Source of these receptors: a middle-aged man with active or convalescent COVID-19.

V gene TRBV7-9 combines with J gene TRBJ2-1, with D tentatively TRBD1 (6 bases). Trimming removed 3 bases at V and 9 bases at J, with 9 bases between. Germline loops: CDR1 SEHNR, CDR2 FQNEAQ (reference sequence). This CDR3 is built from 12 residues. This CDR3 reads CASSFQGIEQFF. CDR3 bases: TGTGCCAGCAGCTTTCAGGGGATTGAGCAGTTCTTC.

This chain joins TRBV5-4 and TRBJ2-5; 9 nucleotides match TRBD2. The CDR3 contains 15 residues. The J segment lost 2 bases and the V segment lost 1 base, leaving 3 bases of the junction unmatched. The germline CDR1 and CDR2 sequences are SGHNT and YYREEE (reference sequence). The CDR3 loop is CASSLPAGGQETQYF. The CDR3 bases are TGTGCCAGCAGCTTGCCAGCGGGGGGTCAAGAGACCCAGTACTTC.

The rearrangement links TRBV5-8 to TRBJ1-6; D gene unclear. Germline-derived CDR1 and CDR2 are SGHTS and YDEGEE. V was shortened by 0 bases and J by 7 bases, with 8 bases between the two germline ends. The CDR3 totals 14 residues. The CDR3 DNA reads TGTGCCAGCAGCTTGGAAGCGCGGAATTCACCCCTCCACTTT. Amino acids: CASSLEARNSPLHF.

V and J are TRBV11-2 and TRBJ2-1; 9 bases fit TRBD1. CDR1 and CDR2 from the germline V gene are SGHAT and FQNNGV. CDR3 size: 17 residues. V dropped 0 bases and J dropped 7; count of bases not matched to a gene: 10. The CDR3 spells CASSLDRGQGHRNEQFF. The CDR3, as DNA: TGTGCCAGCAGCTTAGATAGGGGACAGGGCCATCGGAATGAGCAGTTCTTC.

The CDR3 DNA follows: TGCGCCAGCAGCCCCAAAGTGGGCGGGACCCCGGGGTCACCCCTCCACTTT. It specifies CASSPKVGGTPGSPLHF. The chain couples TRBV4-3 to TRBJ1-6; possible D gene TRBD1, 5 bases. This CDR3 region has 17 residues. The germline V gene has CDR1 LGHNA and CDR2 YSLEER. Trimming shortened V by 4 bases and J by 10 bases, and 23 bases separated the two germline ends.

J is TRBJ1-4 and V is TRBV5-1, with no clear D. The CDR3 runs 14 residues. Trimming pared 5 bases from V and 4 bases from J, leaving 12 bases between. Germline-derived CDR1 and CDR2 are SGHRS and YFSETQ. The CDR3 nucleotides read TGCGCCAGCAGACCCACAGAGCTTAATGAAAAACTGTTTTTT. Its protein is CASRPTELNEKLFF.

The rearrangement links TRBV7-9 to TRBJ1-1, with unresolved D. V lost 6 bases, J lost 0 bases, and 14 bases lay in between. The germline V gene has CDR1 SEHNR and CDR2 FQNEAQ (reference sequence). This CDR3 spans 15 amino acids. The CDR3 protein is CASRPGDRMNTEAFF. The DNA for the CDR3 is TGTGCCAGCAGACCCGGAGACCGCATGAACACTGAAGCTTTCTTT. Drawing the rest from reference TRBV7-9 and TRBJ1-1, the complete variable domain is DTGVSQNPRHKITKRGQNVTFRCDPISEHNRLYWYRQTLGQGPEFLTYFQNEAQLEKSRLLSDRFSAERPKGSFSTLEIQRTEQGDSAMYLCASRPGDRMNTEAFFGQGTRLTVV.

V usage is TRBV6-5 and J usage is TRBJ1-2; 8 bases line up with TRBD1. The CDR3 covers 15 residues. Germline CDR1 and CDR2: MNHEY and SVGAGI. V shed 7 bases and J 4 bases; nucleotides not matched to a gene: 11. CDR3 DNA: TGTGCCAGCAAGTTGGGGCAGGGGGCTGGCTATGGCTACACCTTC. It yields the protein CASKLGQGAGYGYTF.

This chain uses TRBV4-3 with TRBJ1-5; D is perhaps TRBD1 (6 bases). The V and J ends lost 0 bases and 0 bases respectively, with 12 bases between them. Germline V lookup: CDR1 LGHNA, CDR2 YSLEER. The CDR3 extends over 17 amino acids. The CDR3 spells CASSQDAGTFSNQPQHF. CDR3 in DNA: TGCGCCAGCAGCCAAGATGCCGGGACATTTAGCAATCAGCCCCAGCATTTT.

The chain uses TRBV19 and TRBJ1-5, with TRBD1 matching 8 bases. V lost 5 bases, J lost 5 bases, and 11 bases stayed unmatched. The CDR3 has 16 residues. Germline lookup yields CDR1 LNHDA and CDR2 SQIVND (reference sequence). CDR3 residues: CASSHQGQGWDQPQHF. CDR3 DNA: TGTGCCAGTAGTCATCAAGGACAGGGTTGGGATCAGCCCCAGCATTTT.

The rearrangement links TRBV28 to TRBJ1-2, with unresolved D. Germline assignment: CDR1 MDHEN and CDR2 SYDVKM. This CDR3 spans 14 amino acids. V lost 4 bases and J lost 2, with 11 bases in between. CDR3 sequence: CASSSPAGNYGYTF. CDR3 nucleotides: TGTGCCAGCAGTTCCCCCGCGGGGAACTATGGCTACACCTTC.

The CDR3 bases are TGTGCCAGCAGCCCGGGGACAGGGCGCGACACTGAAGCTTTCTTT. Translating it yields CASSPGTGRDTEAFF. This chain connects TRBV5-4 to TRBJ1-1; 9 nucleotides line up with TRBD1. V trimming: 4 bases; J trimming: 3 bases; junction bases outside the gene matches: 7. From germline, CDR1 is SGHNT and CDR2 YYREEE (reference sequence). The CDR3 is 15 amino acids.

The chain combines TRBV14 with TRBJ1-1; 8 positions match TRBD1. The junction had 11 bases not matched to a gene; V was cut back by 0 bases and J by 2 bases. Germline values: CDR1 SGHDN, CDR2 FVKESK. The CDR3 contains 18 residues. CDR3 loop: CASSQDLTGALYNTEAFF. The DNA of the CDR3 is TGTGCCAGCAGCCAAGATTTGACAGGGGCTCTCTACAACACTGAAGCTTTCTTT.

The chain recombines TRBV5-4 with TRBJ1-1, with D hard to call. This CDR3 has 13 amino acids. Looked up from germline, CDR1 is SGHNT and CDR2 is YYREEE (reference sequence). V lost 2 bases, J lost 1 base, and 6 bases lay in between. CDR3 in DNA: TGTGCCAGCAGCTTAAGACAGAACACTGAAGCTTTCTTT. Its translation is CASSLRQNTEAFF.

V is TRBV27 and J is TRBJ2-5; 8 positions agree with TRBD2. Per the germline V gene, CDR1 is MNHEY and CDR2 is SMNVEV (reference sequence). The CDR3 spans 18 residues. The V and J ends lost 6 bases and 5 bases, in that order; junction bases with no gene match: 20. This CDR3 reads CASRTAGGLRGIWETQYF. The CDR3 DNA reads TGTGCCAGCAGGACCGCGGGGGGCCTGAGGGGGATATGGGAGACCCAGTACTTC.

The chain uses TRBV10-2 and TRBJ1-2; 8 bases agree with TRBD1. Germline CDR1 is WSHSY and CDR2 is SAAADI. This CDR3 region has 16 residues. The ends lost 4 bases at V and 14 bases at J; junction bases unmatched: 21. This CDR3 reads CASSVGRGRELELGTF. DNA for the CDR3: TGCGCCAGCAGTGTGGGCAGGGGGCGGGAGCTTGAGTTGGGGACCTTC.

In this sample, this clone turned up once. V and J are TRBV3-1 (or the pseudogene TRBV3-2) and TRBJ1-1; D remains unclear. Per the germline V gene, CDR1 is LGHDT and CDR2 is YNNKEL (reference sequence). This CDR3 contains 15 residues. The V end lost 0 bases, the J end lost 0 bases, and 8 bases lay between the germline ends. The CDR3 here is CASSQDPTMNTEAFF. The CDR3 DNA follows: TGTGCCAGCAGCCAAGATCCCACTATGAACACTGAAGCTTTCTTT.

CDR3 residues: CASSQRQGSNEKLFF. CDR3 in DNA: TGCGCCAGCAGCCAAAGACAGGGTTCTAATGAAAAACTGTTTTTT. This rearrangement joins TRBV4-1 to TRBJ1-4; 7 bases fit TRBD1. The V gene end was trimmed by 2 bases and the J gene end by 3 bases; junction bases not matched to a gene: 3. Germline V gene data show CDR1 as MGHRA and CDR2 as YSYEKL. The CDR3 totals 15 residues.

In nucleotides, the CDR3 is TGTGCCAGCAGCTTAGCGGGCCAGGGGGAGACCCAGTACTTC. Its protein is CASSLAGQGETQYF. The V call is TRBV7-9, the J call TRBJ2-5, with a tentative D call TRBD1 (6 bases). The V and J ends lost 0 bases and 5 bases respectively, with 10 bases between them. The V gene's germline CDR1 is SEHNR and CDR2 FQNEAQ (reference sequence). This CDR3 spans 14 amino acids.

This chain uses TRBV27 with TRBJ2-7; weak D call: TRBD2 (5 bases). This CDR3 comprises 16 residues. Germline V gives CDR1 MNHEY, CDR2 SMNVEV (reference sequence). V lost 6 bases to trimming and J lost 5 bases, with 23 bases between them. This CDR3 is CASRVGTGNAINEQYF. CDR3 bases: TGTGCCAGCAGAGTAGGAACGGGGAATGCAATAAACGAGCAGTACTTC.

This sequence joins TRBV30 and TRBJ2-7; the match to TRBD1 covers 7 bases. J lost 4 bases, V lost 3 bases, and 15 bases had no gene match. The CDR3 totals 16 residues. Looked up from germline, CDR1 is GTSNPN and CDR2 is SVGIG (reference sequence). The CDR3 bases are TGTGCCTGGAGGCGTGGGACAGCAATTTCAAAATACGAGCAGTACTTC. This encodes CAWRRGTAISKYEQYF.

The gene calls are TRBV5-1 and TRBJ1-6; tentative D call: TRBD1 (6 bases). V lost 0 bases and J 0 bases, leaving 22 bases between the germline ends. This CDR3 spans 21 amino acids. Germline CDR1 SGHRS, CDR2 YFSETQ. The CDR3 bases are TGCGCCAGCAGCTTGGAAGCTACAGGGAACTTAAGGAGCTCCTATAATTCACCCCTCCACTTT. Residues: CASSLEATGNLRSSYNSPLHF.

The chain recombines TRBV4-1 with TRBJ1-1; the match to TRBD1 covers 7 bases. In germline, CDR1 is MGHRA, CDR2 YSYEKL. V lost 0 bases and J lost 1; bases outside the gene matches: 5. This CDR3 contains 16 residues. The CDR3 DNA follows: TGCGCCAGCAGCCAAGATAGGACAGGCGGGAACACTGAAGCTTTCTTT. This encodes CASSQDRTGGNTEAFF.

The chain combines TRBV7-3 with TRBJ1-6, with D perhaps TRBD1 (6 bases). The ends were cut back, 4 bases at V and 7 bases at J, with 8 bases in the middle. Germline lookup yields CDR1 SGHTA and CDR2 FQGTGA. CDR3 size: 13 residues. The CDR3 nucleotides read TGTGCCAGCAGCTATACAGGGAATTCACCCCTCCACTTT. Translated, it gives CASSYTGNSPLHF.

V usage is TRBV30 and J usage is TRBJ1-3; TRBD1 is a possible D gene (5 bases). Trimming left V 4 bases short and J 2 bases short, with 15 bases between. Germline V CDR1 and CDR2: GTSNPN, SVGIG (reference sequence). The CDR3 has 15 amino acids. The CDR3 DNA follows: TGTGCCTGGAACCCCCCGGGGGAGACTGGAAACACCATATATTTT. It encodes CAWNPPGETGNTIYF.